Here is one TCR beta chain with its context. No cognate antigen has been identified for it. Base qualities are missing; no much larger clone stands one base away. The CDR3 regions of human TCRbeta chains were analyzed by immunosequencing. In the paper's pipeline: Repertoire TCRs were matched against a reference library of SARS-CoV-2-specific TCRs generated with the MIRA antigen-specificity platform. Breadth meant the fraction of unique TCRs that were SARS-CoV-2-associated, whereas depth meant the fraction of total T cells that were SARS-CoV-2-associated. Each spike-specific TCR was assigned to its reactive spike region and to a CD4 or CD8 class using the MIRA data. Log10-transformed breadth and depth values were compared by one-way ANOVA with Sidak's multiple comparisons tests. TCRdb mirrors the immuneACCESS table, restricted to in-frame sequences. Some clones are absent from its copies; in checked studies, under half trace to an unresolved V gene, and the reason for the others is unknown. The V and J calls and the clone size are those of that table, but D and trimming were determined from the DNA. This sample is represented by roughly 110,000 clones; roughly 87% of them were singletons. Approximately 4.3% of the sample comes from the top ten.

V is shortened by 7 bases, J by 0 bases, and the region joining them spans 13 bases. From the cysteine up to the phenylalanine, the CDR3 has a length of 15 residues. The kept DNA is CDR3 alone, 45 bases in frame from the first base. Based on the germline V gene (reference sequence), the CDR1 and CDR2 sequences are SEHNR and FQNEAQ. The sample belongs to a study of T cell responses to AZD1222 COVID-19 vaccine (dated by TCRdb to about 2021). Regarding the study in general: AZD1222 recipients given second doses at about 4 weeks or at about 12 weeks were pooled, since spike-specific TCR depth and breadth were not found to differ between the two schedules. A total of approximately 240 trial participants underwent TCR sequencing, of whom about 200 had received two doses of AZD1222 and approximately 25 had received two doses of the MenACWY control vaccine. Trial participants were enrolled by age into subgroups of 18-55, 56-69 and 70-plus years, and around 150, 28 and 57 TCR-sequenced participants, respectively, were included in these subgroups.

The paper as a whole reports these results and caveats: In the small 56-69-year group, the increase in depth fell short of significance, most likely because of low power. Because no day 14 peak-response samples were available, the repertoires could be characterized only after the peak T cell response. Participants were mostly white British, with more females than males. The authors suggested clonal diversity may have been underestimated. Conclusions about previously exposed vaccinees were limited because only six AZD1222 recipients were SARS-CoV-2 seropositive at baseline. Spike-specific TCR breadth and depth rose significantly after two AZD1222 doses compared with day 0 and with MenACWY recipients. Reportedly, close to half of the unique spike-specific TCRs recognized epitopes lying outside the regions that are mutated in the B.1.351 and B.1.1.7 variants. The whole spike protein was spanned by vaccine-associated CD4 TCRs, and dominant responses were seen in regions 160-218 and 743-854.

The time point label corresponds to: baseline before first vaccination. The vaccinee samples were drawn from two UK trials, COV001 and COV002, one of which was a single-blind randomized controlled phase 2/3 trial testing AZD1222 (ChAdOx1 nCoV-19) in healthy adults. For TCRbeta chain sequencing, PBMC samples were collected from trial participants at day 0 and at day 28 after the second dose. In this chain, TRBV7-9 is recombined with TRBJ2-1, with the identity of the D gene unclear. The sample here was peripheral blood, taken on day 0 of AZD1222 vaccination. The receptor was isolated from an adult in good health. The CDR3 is CASTLSESSYNEQFF. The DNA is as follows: TGTGCCAGCACCCTTAGTGAAAGCTCCTACAATGAGCAGTTCTTC.